Below, 4 T cell receptor beta chains from the same sample are listed, as sequenced in a study of blood T cell repertoires in COVID-19 (dated by TCRdb to 2018 to 2020). The library relied on the immunoSEQ multiplex PCR assay. As stored in TCRdb, this immuneACCESS dataset retains in-frame rearrangements with V and J assigned. A fraction of the clones does not appear; measured against another copy, unresolved V genes explain less than half of the discrepancy, and the remainder lacks a known reason. The sample table lists about 92,000 clones, 55% to 80% of them with a count of one. The ten largest clones add up to roughly 24% of the sample. Sequenced sample: peripheral blood. The receptors originated from a woman in her sixties in a cohort sampled during active or convalescent COVID-19.

The CDR3 coding sequence is TGTGCCAGCAACCATGAACAGGGCCGCTTTGCAACTAATGAAAAACTGTTTTTT. Its translation is CASNHEQGRFATNEKLFF. This chain joins TRBV21-1 and TRBJ1-4; TRBD1, the D gene given by the table, was not confirmed from the DNA. TRBV21-1 corresponds to a pseudogene. The length of the CDR3 is 18 residues.

V is TRBV27 and J is TRBJ1-6, with 9 bases identical to TRBD1. The germline gives CDR1 MNHEY, CDR2 SMNVEV (reference sequence). The CDR3 totals 16 residues. After removal of 4 bases from V and 7 bases from J, the junction contained 8 bases not matched to a gene. CDR3: CASSSLRDRVNSPLHF. CDR3 bases: TGTGCCAGCAGTTCACTCCGGGACAGGGTAAATTCACCCCTCCACTTT.

The DNA of the CDR3 is TGTGCCATCAGCTCAACTGCGTCGAACACTGAAGCTTTCTTT. This encodes CAISSTASNTEAFF. The genes are TRBV10-3 and TRBJ1-1; D is undetermined. The germline V gene has CDR1 ENHRY and CDR2 SYGVKD. The CDR3 contains 14 residues. The V and J ends lost 6 bases and 1 base respectively, with 12 bases between them.

This clone came up a few times. The rearrangement uses TRBV5-1 and TRBJ1-3; 7 bases are a match to TRBD1. The V gene's germline CDR1 is SGHRS and CDR2 YFSETQ. There are 13 residues in the CDR3. The J segment lost 8 bases and the V segment lost 2 bases, leaving 4 bases of the junction unmatched. CDR3 DNA sequence: TGCGCCAGCAGCTTAGGGGACAGTTACACCATATATTTT. It specifies CASSLGDSYTIYF.